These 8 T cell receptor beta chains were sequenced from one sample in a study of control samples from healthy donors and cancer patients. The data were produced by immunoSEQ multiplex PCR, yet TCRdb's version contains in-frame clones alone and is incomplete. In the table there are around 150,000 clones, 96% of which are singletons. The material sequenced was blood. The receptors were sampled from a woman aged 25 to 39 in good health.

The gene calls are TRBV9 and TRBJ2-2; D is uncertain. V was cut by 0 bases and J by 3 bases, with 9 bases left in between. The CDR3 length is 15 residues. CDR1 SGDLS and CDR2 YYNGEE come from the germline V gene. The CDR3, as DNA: TGTGCCAGCAGCGTAGAAGGCCACTACACCGGGGAGCTGTTTTTT. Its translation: CASSVEGHYTGELFF.

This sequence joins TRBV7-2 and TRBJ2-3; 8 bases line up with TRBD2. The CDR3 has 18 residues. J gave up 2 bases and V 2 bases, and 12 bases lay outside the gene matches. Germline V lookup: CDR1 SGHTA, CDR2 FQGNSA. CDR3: CASSLNGVSGALTDTQYF. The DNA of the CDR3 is TGTGCCAGCAGCTTAAATGGGGTTAGCGGGGCCCTCACAGATACGCAGTATTTT.

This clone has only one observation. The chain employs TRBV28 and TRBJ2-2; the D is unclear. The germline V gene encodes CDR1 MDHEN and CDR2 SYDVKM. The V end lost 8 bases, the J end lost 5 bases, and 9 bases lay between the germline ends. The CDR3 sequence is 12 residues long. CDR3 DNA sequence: TGTGCCAGCTATCAACTTACCGGGGAGCTGTTTTTT. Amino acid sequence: CASYQLTGELFF.

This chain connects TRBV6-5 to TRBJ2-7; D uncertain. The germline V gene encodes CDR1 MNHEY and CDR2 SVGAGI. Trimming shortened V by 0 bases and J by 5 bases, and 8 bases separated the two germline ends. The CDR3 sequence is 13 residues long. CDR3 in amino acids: CASSYSGENEQYF. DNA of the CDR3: TGTGCCAGCAGTTACTCGGGTGAGAACGAGCAGTACTTC.

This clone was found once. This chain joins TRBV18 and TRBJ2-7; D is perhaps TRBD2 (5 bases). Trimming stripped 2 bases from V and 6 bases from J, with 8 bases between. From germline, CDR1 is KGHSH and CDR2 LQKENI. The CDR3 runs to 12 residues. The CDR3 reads CASSPERAEQYF. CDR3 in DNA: TGTGCCAGCTCACCAGAGAGGGCCGAGCAGTACTTC.

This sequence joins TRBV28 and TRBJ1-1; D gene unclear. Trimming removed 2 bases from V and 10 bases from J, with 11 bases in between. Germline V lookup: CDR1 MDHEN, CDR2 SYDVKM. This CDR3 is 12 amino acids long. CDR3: CASSLRDFGAFF. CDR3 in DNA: TGTGCCAGCAGTTTAAGAGATTTCGGAGCTTTCTTT. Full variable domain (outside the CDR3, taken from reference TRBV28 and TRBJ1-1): DVKVTQSSRYLVKRTGEKVFLECVQDMDHENMFWYRQDPGLGLRLIYFSYDVKMKEKGDIPEGYSVSREKKERFSLILESASTNQTSMYLCASSLRDFGAFFGQGTRLTVV.

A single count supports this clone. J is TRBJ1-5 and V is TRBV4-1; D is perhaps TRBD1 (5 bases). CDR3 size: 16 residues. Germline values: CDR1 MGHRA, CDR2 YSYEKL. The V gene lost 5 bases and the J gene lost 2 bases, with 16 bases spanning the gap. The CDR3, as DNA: TGCGCCAGCAGCGACCGGGACCCAACGCGCAATCAGCCCCAGCATTTT. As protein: CASSDRDPTRNQPQHF.

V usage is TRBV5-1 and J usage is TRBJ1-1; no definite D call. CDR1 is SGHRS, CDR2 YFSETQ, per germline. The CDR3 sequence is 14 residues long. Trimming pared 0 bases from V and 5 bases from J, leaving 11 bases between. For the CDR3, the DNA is TGCGCCAGCAGCTTGGAGATTGTGGGGACTGAAGCTTTCTTT. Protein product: CASSLEIVGTEAFF.